This T cell receptor beta chain is from a study of T-cell reconstitution after alpha-beta-depleted transplantation in children. This CDR3 contains 15 residues. V was clipped by 5 bases and J by 0 bases, with 10 bases between them. In germline, CDR1 is SGHVS, CDR2 FNYEAQ. As it was prepared, the TCRbeta library received unique molecular identifiers. TCRdb fed the PCR reads into MiXCR, producing one record per CDR3 protein. The sample consists of around 600,000 distinct CDR3 sequences, around 17% of them appearing once. The sequencing used PBMCs from the stem cell graft donor, collected from the stem cell graft. This receptor was taken from a human donor who donated a stem cell graft to a child with acute myeloid leukemia. The chain employs TRBV7-6 and TRBJ2-2, with D possibly TRBD1 on 5 matching bases. The CDR3 loop reads CASSHDRANTGELFF. The DNA of the CDR3 is TGTGCCAGCAGCCACGACAGAGCGAACACCGGGGAGCTGTTTTTT. The full variable domain, with the rest looked up from reference TRBV7-6 and TRBJ2-2, is GAGVSQSPRYKVTKRGQDVALRCDPISGHVSLYWYRQALGQGPEFLTYFNYEAQQDKSGLPNDRFSAERPEGSISTLTIQRTEQRDSAMYRCASSHDRANTGELFFGEGSRLTVL.